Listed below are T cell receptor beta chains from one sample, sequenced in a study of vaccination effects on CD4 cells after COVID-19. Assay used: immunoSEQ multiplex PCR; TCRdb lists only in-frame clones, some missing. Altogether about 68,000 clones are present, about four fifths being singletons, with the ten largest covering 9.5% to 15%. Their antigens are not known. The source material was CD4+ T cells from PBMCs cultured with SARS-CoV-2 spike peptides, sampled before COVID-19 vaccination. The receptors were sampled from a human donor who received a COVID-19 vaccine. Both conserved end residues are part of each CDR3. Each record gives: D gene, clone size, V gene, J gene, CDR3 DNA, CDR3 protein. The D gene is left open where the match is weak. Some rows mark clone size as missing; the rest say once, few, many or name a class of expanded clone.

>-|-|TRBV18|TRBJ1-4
TGTGCCAGCTCACCAGAGAGGACCCAAAAGCGCTCAAATCTGTTTTTT
CASSPERTQKRSNLFF
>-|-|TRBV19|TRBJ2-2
TGTGCCAGTAGTATAAGGGGCAACACCGGGGAGCTGTTTTTT
CASSIRGNTGELFF
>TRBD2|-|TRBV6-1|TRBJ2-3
TGTGCCAGCAGTGAAAATTGGGGGACTAGCGGCCCGGTTAAGGGGACGCAGTATTTT
CASSENWGTSGPVKGTQYF
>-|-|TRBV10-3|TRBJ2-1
TGTGCCACCGCCAAAGGAGAGGGTGAGCAGTTCTTC
CATAKGEGEQFF
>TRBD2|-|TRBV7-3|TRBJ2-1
TGTGCCAGCAGCTTAAAGGGAGCGGGGGGGCCGGGGGTTAGCTCCTACAATGAGCAGTTCTTC
CASSLKGAGGPGVSSYNEQFF
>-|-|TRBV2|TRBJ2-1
TGTGCCAGCAGTGCCGGGTTCTACAATGAGCAGTTCTTC
CASSAGFYNEQFF
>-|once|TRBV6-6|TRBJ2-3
TGTGCCAGCAGTTACTTCTACCGCGGGGGCGATACGCAGTATTTT
CASSYFYRGGDTQYF
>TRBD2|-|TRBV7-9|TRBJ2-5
TGTGCCAGCAGCCGAACCGGGGGGGCATATGAGACCCAGTACTTC
CASSRTGGAYETQYF
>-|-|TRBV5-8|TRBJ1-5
TGTGCCAGCAGCTTGGAGGGGTCCGGACAGCCCCAGCATTTT
CASSLEGSGQPQHF
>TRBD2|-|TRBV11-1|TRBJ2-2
TGTGCCAGCAGCTTAGTATCGGGGGGGAACACCGGGGAGCTGTTTTTT
CASSLVSGGNTGELFF
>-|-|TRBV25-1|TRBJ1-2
TGTGCCAGCAGTTTCCACTATGGCTACACCTTC
CASSFHYGYTF
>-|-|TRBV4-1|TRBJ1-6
TGCGCCAGCAGCCCGAGGGACTTCCTGGGAAATTCACCCCTCCACTTT
CASSPRDFLGNSPLHF
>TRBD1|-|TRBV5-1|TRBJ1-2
TGCGCCAGCAGCTTGGAAGAGACGACAGGGCGAGGTGGCTACACCTTC
CASSLEETTGRGGYTF
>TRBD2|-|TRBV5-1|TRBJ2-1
TGCGCCAGCAGAGAAGAGAGCGGGGTTAAGTTCTTC
CASREESGVKFF
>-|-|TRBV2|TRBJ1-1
TGTGCCAGCAGTGAACAGGGGATGAACACTGAAGCTTTCTTT
CASSEQGMNTEAFF
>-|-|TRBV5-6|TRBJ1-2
TGTGCCAGCAGCGATAAGAACTATGGCTACACCTTC
CASSDKNYGYTF
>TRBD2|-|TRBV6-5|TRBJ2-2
TGTGCCAGCAGACCGGGGGGGAACACCGGGGAGCTGTTTTTT
CASRPGGNTGELFF
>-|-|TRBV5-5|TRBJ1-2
TGTGCCAGCAGCTTGGGGGGGACGTCTGGCTACACCTTC
CASSLGGTSGYTF
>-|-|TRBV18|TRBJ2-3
TGTGCCAGCTCACCGAAAGCGGGCAGCACAGATACGCAGTATTTT
CASSPKAGSTDTQYF
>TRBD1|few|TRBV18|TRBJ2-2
TGTGCCAGCTCACCTGCAGGGGGGAACACCGGGGAGCTGTTTTTT
CASSPAGGNTGELFF
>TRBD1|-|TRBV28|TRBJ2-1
TGTGCCAGCAGTACAATACAGGGGGGCTCCTACAATGAGCAGTTCTTC
CASSTIQGGSYNEQFF
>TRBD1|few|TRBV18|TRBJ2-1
TGTGCCAGCTCAACAGGGGCTCATGAGCAGTTCTTC
CASSTGAHEQFF
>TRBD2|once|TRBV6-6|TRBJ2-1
TGTGCCAGCAGTTTCCCTAGCGGGGGTACTGAGCAGTTCTTC
CASSFPSGGTEQFF
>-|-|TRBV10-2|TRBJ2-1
TGCGCCAGCAGTCATATCTTTGGGTCAGGTTACAATGAGCAGTTCTTC
CASSHIFGSGYNEQFF
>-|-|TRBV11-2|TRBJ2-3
TGTGCCAGCAGCTTAGTCGGATTAGCGGGCACAGATACGCAGTATTTT
CASSLVGLAGTDTQYF
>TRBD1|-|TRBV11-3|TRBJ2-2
TGTGCCAGCAGCTCAAGACAGGGTGTTCCCGGGGAGCTGTTTTTT
CASSSRQGVPGELFF
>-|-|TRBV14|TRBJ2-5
TGTGCCAGCAGCCAACTGACAGTAAACCAAGAGACCCAGTACTTC
CASSQLTVNQETQYF
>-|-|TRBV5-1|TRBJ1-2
TGCGCCAGCAGCTTGGTAGCAGGAGTCAACTATGGCTACACCTTC
CASSLVAGVNYGYTF
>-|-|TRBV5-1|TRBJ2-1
TGCGCCAGCAGCTTCCAGGCCTACAATGAGCAGTTCTTC
CASSFQAYNEQFF
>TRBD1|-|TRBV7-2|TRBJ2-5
TGTGCCAGCAGCTCTACAGGGGGCGCGGGGACCCAGTACTTC
CASSSTGGAGTQYF
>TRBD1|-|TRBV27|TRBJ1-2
TGTGCCAGCAGCTACAGGGGGCGCAACGATGGCTACACCTTC
CASSYRGRNDGYTF
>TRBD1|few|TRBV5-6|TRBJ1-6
TGTGCCAGCAGCCTACTGACAGGGTCGTTTTCACCCCTCCACTTT
CASSLLTGSFSPLHF
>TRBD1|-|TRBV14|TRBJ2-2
TGTGCCAGCAGCTATAGACAGGGAACCGGGGAGCTGTTTTTT
CASSYRQGTGELFF
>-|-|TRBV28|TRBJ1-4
TGTGCCAGCAGACGCCGAGGGTTGGCAACTAATGAAAAACTGTTTTTT
CASRRRGLATNEKLFF
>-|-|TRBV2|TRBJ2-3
TGTGCCAGCAGTGTAGAGAGCTCTAGCACAGATACGCAGTATTTT
CASSVESSSTDTQYF
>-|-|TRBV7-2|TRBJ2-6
TGTGCCAGCAGTTTTAGGGCGTGGGGGGCCAACGTCCTGACTTTC
CASSFRAWGANVLTF
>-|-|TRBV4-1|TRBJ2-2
TGCGCCAGCAGCCAAGTCAGGGCGAACACCGGGGAGCTGTTTTTT
CASSQVRANTGELFF
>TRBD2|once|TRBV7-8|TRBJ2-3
TGTGCCAGCAGCTACGTTGCGGTCTGGAGCGGGGTCCTCGCTAGCACAGATACGCAGTATTTT
CASSYVAVWSGVLASTDTQYF
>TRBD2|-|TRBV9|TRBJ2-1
TGTGCCAGCAGCGTGGTGGGACTAGCGGGGCTCAATGAGCAGTTCTTC
CASSVVGLAGLNEQFF
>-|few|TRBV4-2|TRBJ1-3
TGTGCCAGCAGCCAAGTCCGGTTCTCTGGAAACACCATATATTTT
CASSQVRFSGNTIYF
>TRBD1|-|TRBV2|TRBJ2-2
TGTGCCAGCAAAGGACAGGGTCGCACCGGGGAGCTGTTTTTT
CASKGQGRTGELFF
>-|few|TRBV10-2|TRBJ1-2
TGCGCCAGCGGCGTACAGGGCGGCTATGGCTACACCTTC
CASGVQGGYGYTF
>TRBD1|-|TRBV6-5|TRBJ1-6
TGTGCCAGCAGGACAGGGGAGACCTTTAATTCACCCCTCCACTTT
CASRTGETFNSPLHF